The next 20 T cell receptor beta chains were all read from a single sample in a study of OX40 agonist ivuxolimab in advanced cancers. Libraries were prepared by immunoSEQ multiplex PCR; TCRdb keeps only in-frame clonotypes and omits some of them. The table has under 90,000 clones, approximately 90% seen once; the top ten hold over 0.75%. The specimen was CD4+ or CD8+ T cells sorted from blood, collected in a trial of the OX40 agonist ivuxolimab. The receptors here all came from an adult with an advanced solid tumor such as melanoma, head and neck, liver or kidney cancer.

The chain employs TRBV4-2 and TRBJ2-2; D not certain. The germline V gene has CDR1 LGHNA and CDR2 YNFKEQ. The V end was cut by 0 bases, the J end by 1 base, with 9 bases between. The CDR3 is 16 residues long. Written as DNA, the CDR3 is TGTGCCAGCAGCCAAGACTCGCCCAAGAACACCGGGGAGCTGTTTTTT. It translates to CASSQDSPKNTGELFF.

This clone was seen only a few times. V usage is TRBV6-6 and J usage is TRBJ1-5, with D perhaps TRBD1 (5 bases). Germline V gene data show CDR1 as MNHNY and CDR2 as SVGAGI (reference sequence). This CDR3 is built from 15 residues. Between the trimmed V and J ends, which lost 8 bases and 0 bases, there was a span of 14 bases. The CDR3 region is CASQGTVNSNQPQHF. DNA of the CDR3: TGTGCCAGCCAGGGCACTGTTAATAGCAATCAGCCCCAGCATTTT.

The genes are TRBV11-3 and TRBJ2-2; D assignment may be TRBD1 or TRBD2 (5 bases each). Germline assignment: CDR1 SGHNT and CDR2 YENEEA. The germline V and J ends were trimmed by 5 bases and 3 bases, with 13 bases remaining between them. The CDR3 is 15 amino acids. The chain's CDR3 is CASSVRGVDTGELFF. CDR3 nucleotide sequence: TGTGCCAGCAGCGTACGAGGGGTGGACACCGGGGAGCTGTTTTTT.

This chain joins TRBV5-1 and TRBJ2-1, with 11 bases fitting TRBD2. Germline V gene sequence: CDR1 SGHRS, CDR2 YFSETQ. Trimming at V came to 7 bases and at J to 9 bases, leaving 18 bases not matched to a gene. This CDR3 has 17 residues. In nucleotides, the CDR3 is TGCGCCAGCGCTGTCCAGGCGGGGACTAGCGGTCAGGGTGAGCAGTTCTTC. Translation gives CASAVQAGTSGQGEQFF.

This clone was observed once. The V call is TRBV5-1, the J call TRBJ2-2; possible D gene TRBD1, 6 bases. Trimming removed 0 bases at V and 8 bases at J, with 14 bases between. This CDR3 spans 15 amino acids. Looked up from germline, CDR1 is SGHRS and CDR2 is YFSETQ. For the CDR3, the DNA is TGCGCCAGCAGCTTGGCTGTGGGGGCGCAAGGGGAGCTGTTTTTT. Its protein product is CASSLAVGAQGELFF.

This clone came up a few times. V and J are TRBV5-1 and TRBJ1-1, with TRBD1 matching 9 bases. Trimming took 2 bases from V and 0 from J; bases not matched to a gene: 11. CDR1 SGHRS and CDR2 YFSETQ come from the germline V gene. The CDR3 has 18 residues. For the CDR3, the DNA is TGCGCCAGCAGCTTACCCGTCGGACAGGGGCGATTGAACACTGAAGCTTTCTTT. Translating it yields CASSLPVGQGRLNTEAFF.

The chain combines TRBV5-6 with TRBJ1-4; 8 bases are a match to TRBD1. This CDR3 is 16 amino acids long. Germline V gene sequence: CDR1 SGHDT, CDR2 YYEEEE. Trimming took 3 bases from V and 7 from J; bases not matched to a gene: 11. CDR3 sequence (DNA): TGTGCCAGCAGCTACTGGACAGGGCGTTCTTTTGAAAAACTGTTTTTT. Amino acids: CASSYWTGRSFEKLFF.

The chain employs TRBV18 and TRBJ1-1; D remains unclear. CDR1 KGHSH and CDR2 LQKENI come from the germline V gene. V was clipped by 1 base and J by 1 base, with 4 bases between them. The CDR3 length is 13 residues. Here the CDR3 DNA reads TGTGCCAGCTCACCACGGGAGAACACTGAAGCTTTCTTT. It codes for CASSPRENTEAFF.

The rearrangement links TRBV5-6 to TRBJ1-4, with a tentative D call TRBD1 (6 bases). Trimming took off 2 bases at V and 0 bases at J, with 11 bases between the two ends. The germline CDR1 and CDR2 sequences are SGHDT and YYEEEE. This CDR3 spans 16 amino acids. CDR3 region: CASSLRGAATNEKLFF. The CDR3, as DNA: TGTGCCAGCAGCTTAAGGGGGGCTGCAACTAATGAAAAACTGTTTTTT. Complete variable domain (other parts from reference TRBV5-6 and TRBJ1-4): DAGVTQSPTHLIKTRGQQVTLRCSPKSGHDTVSWYQQALGQGPQFIFQYYEEEERQRGNFPDRFSGHQFPNYSSELNVNALLLGDSALYLCASSLRGAATNEKLFFGSGTQLSVL.

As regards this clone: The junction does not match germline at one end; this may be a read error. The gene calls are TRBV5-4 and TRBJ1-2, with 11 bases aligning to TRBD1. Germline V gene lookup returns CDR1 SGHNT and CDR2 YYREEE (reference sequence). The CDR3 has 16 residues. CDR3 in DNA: TGCGCCAGCAGCCAAGATGCCGGGACAGGGGGGGAAGGCTACACCTTC. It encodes CASSQDAGTGGEGYTF.

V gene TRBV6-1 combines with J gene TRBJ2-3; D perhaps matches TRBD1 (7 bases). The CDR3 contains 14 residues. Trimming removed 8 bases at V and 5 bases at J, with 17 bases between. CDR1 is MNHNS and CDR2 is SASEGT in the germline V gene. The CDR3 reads CASRLGGGRDTQYF. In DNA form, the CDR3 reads TGTGCCAGCCGACTAGGAGGGGGCAGAGATACGCAGTATTTT.

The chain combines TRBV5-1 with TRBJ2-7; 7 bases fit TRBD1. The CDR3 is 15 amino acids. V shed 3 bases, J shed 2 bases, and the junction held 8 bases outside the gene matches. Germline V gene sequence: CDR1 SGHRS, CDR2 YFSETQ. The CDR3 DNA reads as TGCGCCAGCAGCTACGACAGGGTGGGTACCTACGAGCAGTACTTC. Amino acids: CASSYDRVGTYEQYF.

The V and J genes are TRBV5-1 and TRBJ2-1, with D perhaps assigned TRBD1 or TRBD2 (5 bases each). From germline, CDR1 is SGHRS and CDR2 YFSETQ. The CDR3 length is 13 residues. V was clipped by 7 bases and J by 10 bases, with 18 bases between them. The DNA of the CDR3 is TGCGCCAGCCGGGACCAAGGTGCGGGCGAGCAGTTCTTC. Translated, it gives CASRDQGAGEQFF.

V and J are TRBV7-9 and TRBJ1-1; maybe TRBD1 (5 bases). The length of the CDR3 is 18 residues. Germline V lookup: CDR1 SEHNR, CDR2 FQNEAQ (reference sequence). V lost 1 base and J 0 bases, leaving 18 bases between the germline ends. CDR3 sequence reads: CASSLGWGRARVNTEAFF. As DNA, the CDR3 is TGTGCCAGCAGCTTAGGATGGGGCAGGGCCCGGGTGAACACTGAAGCTTTCTTT.

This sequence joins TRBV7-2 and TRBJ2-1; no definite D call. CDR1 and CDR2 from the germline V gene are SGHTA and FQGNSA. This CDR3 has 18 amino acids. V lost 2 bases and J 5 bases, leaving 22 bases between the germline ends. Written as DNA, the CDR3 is TGTGCCAGCAGCTTAAATAACCCCAGGAGTTTAAAACACAATGAGCAGTTCTTC. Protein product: CASSLNNPRSLKHNEQFF. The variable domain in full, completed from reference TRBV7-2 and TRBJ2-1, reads GAGVSQSPSNKVTEKGKDVELRCDPISGHTALYWYRQSLGQGLEFLIYFQGNSAPDKSGLPSDRFSAERTGGSVSTLTIQRTQQEDSAVYLCASSLNNPRSLKHNEQFFGPGTRLTVL.

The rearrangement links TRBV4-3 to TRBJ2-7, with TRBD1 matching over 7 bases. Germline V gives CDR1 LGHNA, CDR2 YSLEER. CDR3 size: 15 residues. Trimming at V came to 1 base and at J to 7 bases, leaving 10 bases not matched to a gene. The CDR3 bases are TGCGCCAGCAGCCAAGGACCCGACAGGGTGGGAGAGCAGTACTTC. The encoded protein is CASSQGPDRVGEQYF.

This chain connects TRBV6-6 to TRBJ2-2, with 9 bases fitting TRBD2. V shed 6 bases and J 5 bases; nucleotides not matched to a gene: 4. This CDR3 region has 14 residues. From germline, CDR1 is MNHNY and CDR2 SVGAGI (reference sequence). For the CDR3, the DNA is TGTGCCAGCAGAGCGGGAGGTAGGACCGGGGAGCTGTTTTTT. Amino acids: CASRAGGRTGELFF.

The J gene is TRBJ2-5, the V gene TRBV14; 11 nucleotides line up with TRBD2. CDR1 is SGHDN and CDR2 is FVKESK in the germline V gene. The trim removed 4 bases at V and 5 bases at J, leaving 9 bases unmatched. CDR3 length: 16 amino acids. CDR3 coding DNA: TGTGCCAGCAGCCGAGGTAGCGGGAGGGCTGTGGAGACCCAGTACTTC. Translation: CASSRGSGRAVETQYF. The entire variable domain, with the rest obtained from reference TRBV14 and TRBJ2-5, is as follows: EAGVTQFPSHSVIEKGQTVTLRCDPISGHDNLYWYRRVMGKEIKFLLHFVKESKQDESGMPNNRFLAERTGGTYSTLKVQPAELEDSGVYFCASSRGSGRAVETQYFGPGTRLLVL.

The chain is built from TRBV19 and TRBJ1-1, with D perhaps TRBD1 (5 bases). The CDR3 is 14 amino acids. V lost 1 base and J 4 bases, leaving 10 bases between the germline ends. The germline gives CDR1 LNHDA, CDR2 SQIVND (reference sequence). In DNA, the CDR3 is TGTGCCAGTAGTATAGCTGGGACGAGCACTGAAGCTTTCTTT. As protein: CASSIAGTSTEAFF.

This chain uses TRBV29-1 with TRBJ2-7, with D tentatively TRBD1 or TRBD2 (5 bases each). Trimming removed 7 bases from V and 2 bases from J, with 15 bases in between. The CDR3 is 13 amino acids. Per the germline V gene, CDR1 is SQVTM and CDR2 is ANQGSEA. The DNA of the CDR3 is TGCAGCGCCGGTCGGGACGGCACCTACGAGCAGTACTTC. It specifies CSAGRDGTYEQYF.